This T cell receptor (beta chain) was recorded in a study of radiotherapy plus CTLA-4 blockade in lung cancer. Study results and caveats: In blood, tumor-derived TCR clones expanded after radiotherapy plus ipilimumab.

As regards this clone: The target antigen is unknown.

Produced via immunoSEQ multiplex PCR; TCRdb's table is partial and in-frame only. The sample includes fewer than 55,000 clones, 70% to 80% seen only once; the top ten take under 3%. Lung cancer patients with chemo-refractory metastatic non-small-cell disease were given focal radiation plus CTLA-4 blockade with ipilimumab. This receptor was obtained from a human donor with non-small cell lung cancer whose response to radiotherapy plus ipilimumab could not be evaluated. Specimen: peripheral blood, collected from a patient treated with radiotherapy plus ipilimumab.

This chain's CDR3 is CASSYRGGETQYF. CDR3 nucleotides: TGTGCCAGCAGCTACCGAGGGGGCGAGACCCAGTACTTC. The V gene is TRBV5-6, the J gene TRBJ2-5, with 7 bases lining up with TRBD1. This CDR3 region has 13 residues. V dropped 3 bases and J dropped 5; count of bases not matched to a gene: 4. Germline V lookup: CDR1 SGHDT, CDR2 YYEEEE.